Listed below are T cell receptor beta chains from one sample, sequenced in a study of T cell responses to AZD1222 COVID-19 vaccine. Clones were read by immunoSEQ multiplex PCR, and TCRdb kept only the in-frame ones, dropping some. The sample yields some 180,000 clones, around 90% seen once. This specimen was peripheral blood, taken 28 days after the second AZD1222 dose. The receptors were gathered from an adult who received the AZD1222 COVID-19 vaccine. The CDR3 runs from the conserved cysteine through the conserved F or W. The order of the fields is J gene, D gene, clone size, V gene, CDR3 DNA, CDR3 protein. D genes are given only for firm matches. Clone size, where shown, is once, few, many, or a class for clones that have expanded.

J: TRBJ1-1; D: NA; size: NA; V: TRBV28; DNA: TGTGCCACCGGGGGGGGCCCGCTTGGAACTGAAGCTTTCTTT; CDR3: CATGGGPLGTEAFF
J: TRBJ1-6; D: NA; size: NA; V: TRBV4-3; DNA: TGCGCCAGCAGCCAAGACGTCAGGGGAAATTCACCCCTCCACTTT; CDR3: CASSQDVRGNSPLHF
J: TRBJ1-4; D: TRBD1; size: NA; V: TRBV4-3; DNA: TGCGCCAGCAGCCAAGGAGACAGGGTAGGAAGGGAAAAACTGTTTTTT; CDR3: CASSQGDRVGREKLFF
J: TRBJ2-1; D: TRBD2; size: NA; V: TRBV15; DNA: TGTGCCACCAGCAGAGATCTTTTTCCTAGCGGACATGAGCAGTTCTTC; CDR3: CATSRDLFPSGHEQFF
J: TRBJ2-7; D: NA; size: NA; V: TRBV5-1; DNA: TGCGCCAGCAGCTTCCACGGGGCCTACGAGCAGTACTTC; CDR3: CASSFHGAYEQYF
J: TRBJ2-7; D: TRBD2; size: NA; V: TRBV3-1/TRBV3-2; DNA: TGTGCCAGCAGCCAAGGGTCTGGCCCAGGACTAGTGGAGGAGCAGTACTTC; CDR3: CASSQGSGPGLVEEQYF
J: TRBJ2-2; D: NA; size: NA; V: TRBV4-3; DNA: TGCGCCAGCAGCCAAAGTCGGGACACCGGGGAGCTGTTTTTT; CDR3: CASSQSRDTGELFF
J: TRBJ1-2; D: TRBD1; size: once; V: TRBV5-1; DNA: TGCGCCAGCAGCGACGGGACAGGGGTTGGCTACACCTTC; CDR3: CASSDGTGVGYTF
J: TRBJ1-3; D: TRBD1; size: NA; V: TRBV4-1; DNA: TGCGCCAGCAGCCAAGGGCAGGGGGCGGGAAGAAACACCATATATTTT; CDR3: CASSQGQGAGRNTIYF
J: TRBJ1-4; D: NA; size: NA; V: TRBV7-3; DNA: TGTGCCAGCAGCTTAATGGCAGAACCGAATGAAAAACTGTTTTTT; CDR3: CASSLMAEPNEKLFF
J: TRBJ1-6; D: NA; size: NA; V: TRBV11-1; DNA: TGTGCCAGCAGCACTGACAGGTTCCCCCTCCACTTT; CDR3: CASSTDRFPLHF
J: TRBJ1-2; D: NA; size: NA; V: TRBV18; DNA: TGTGCCAGCTCACCTGAGTCCGCAGGTGTGGTGGGCTACACCTTC; CDR3: CASSPESAGVVGYTF
J: TRBJ1-5; D: NA; size: once; V: TRBV5-5; DNA: TGTGCCAGCAGCTTGCTTGGACCGCAAGGCAATCAGCCCCAGCATTTT; CDR3: CASSLLGPQGNQPQHF
J: TRBJ1-3; D: NA; size: few; V: TRBV5-4; DNA: TGTGCCAGCAGCTTGGAAGGGCCCACAGCCGGAAACACCATATATTTT; CDR3: CASSLEGPTAGNTIYF
J: TRBJ2-3; D: TRBD1; size: NA; V: TRBV6-2/TRBV6-3; DNA: TGTGCCAGCAGGTACCTCCAGGGGGCAGATACGCAGTATTTT; CDR3: CASRYLQGADTQYF
J: TRBJ1-1; D: NA; size: NA; V: TRBV7-9; DNA: TGTGCCAGCAGCTTATCCGGACAGCCTGAAGCTTTCTTT; CDR3: CASSLSGQPEAFF
J: TRBJ2-2; D: TRBD2; size: NA; V: TRBV19; DNA: TGTGCCAGTAGCCCACCATCCGGGACTAGCGCGAACACCGGGGAGCTGTTTTTT; CDR3: CASSPPSGTSANTGELFF